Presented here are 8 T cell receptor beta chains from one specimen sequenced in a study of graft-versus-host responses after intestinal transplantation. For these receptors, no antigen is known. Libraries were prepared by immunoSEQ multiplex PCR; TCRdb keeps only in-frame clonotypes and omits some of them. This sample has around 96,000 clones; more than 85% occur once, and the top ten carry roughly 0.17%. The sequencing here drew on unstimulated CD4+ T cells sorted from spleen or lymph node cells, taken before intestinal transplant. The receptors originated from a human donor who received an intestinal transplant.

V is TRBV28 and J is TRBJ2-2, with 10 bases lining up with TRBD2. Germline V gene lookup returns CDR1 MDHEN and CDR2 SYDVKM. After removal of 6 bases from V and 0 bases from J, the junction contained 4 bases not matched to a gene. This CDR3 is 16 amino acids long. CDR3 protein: CASRSSGRTNTGELFF. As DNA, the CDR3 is TGTGCCAGCAGATCTAGCGGGAGAACGAACACCGGGGAGCTGTTTTTT.

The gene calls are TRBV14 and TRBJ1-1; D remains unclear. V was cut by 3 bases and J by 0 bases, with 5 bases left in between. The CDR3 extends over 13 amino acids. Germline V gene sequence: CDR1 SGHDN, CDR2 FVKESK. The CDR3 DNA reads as TGTGCCAGCAGCCAGTCTCTGAACACTGAAGCTTTCTTT. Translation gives CASSQSLNTEAFF. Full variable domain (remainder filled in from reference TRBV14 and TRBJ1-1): EAGVTQFPSHSVIEKGQTVTLRCDPISGHDNLYWYRRVMGKEIKFLLHFVKESKQDESGMPNNRFLAERTGGTYSTLKVQPAELEDSGVYFCASSQSLNTEAFFGQGTRLTVV.

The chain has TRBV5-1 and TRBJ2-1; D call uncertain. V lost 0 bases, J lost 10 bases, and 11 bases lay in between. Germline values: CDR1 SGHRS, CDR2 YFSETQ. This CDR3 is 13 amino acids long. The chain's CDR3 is CASSLDPNGEQFF. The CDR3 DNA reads TGCGCCAGCAGCTTGGACCCGAATGGCGAGCAGTTCTTC. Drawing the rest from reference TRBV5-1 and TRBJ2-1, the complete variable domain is KAGVTQTPRYLIKTRGQQVTLSCSPISGHRSVSWYQQTPGQGLQFLFEYFSETQRNKGNFPGRFSGRQFSNSRSEMNVSTLELGDSALYLCASSLDPNGEQFFGPGTRLTVL.

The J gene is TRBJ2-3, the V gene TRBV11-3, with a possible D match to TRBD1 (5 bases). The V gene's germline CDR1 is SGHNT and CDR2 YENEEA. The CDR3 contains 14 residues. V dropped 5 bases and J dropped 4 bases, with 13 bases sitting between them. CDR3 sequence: CASSNAGFPDTQYF. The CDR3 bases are TGTGCCAGCAGCAACGCAGGGTTTCCAGATACGCAGTATTTT.

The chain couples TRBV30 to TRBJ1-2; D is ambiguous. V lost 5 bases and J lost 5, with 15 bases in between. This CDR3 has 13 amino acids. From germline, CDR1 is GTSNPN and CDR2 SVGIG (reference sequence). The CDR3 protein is CAWEGSGLYGYTF. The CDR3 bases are TGTGCCTGGGAAGGGTCCGGACTGTATGGCTACACCTTC.

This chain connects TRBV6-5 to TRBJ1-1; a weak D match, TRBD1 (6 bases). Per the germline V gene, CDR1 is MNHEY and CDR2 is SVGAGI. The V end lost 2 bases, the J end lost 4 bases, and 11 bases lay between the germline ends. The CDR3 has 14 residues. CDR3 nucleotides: TGTGCCAGCAGTTACGGGTTGGGGGCCACTGAAGCTTTCTTT. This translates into CASSYGLGATEAFF.

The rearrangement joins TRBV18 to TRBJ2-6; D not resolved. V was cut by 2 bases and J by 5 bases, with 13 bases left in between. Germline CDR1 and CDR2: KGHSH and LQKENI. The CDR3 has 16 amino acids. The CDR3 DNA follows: TGTGCCAGCTCACCAGTGAAGACTTCCTGGGCCAACGTCCTGACTTTC. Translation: CASSPVKTSWANVLTF.

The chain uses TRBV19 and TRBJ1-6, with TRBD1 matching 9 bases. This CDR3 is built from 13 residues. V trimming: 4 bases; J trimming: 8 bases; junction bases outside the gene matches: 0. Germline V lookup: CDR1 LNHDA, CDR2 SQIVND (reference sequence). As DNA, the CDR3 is TGTGCCAGTAGTAGGACAGGGGATTCACCCCTCCACTTT. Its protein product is CASSRTGDSPLHF.